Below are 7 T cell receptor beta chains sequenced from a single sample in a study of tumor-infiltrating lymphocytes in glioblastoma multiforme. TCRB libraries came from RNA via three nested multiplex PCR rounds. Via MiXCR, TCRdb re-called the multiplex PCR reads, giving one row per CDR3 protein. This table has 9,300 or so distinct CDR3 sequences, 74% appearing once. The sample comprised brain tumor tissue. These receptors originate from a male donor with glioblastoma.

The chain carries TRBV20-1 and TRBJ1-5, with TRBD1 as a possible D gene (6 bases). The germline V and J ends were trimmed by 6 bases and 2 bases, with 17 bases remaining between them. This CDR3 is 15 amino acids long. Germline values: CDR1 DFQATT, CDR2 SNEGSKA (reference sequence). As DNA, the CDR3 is TGCAGTGCGCTCGAGGGGGGCCCGGGCAATCAGCCCCAGCATTTT. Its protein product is CSALEGGPGNQPQHF.

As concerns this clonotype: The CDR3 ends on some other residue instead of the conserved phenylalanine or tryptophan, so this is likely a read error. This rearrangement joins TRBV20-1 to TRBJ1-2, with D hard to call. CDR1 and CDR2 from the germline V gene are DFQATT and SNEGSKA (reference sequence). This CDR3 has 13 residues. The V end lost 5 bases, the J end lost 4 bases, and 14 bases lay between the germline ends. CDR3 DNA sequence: TGCAGTGCTGAAAGACCCAGTTCCTATGGCTACACCTCC. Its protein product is CSAERPSSYGYTS.

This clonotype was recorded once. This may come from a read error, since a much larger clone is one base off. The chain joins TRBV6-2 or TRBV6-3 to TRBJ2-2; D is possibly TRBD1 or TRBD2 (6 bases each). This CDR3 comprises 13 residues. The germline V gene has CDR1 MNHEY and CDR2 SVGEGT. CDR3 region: CASSYRDTGGLFF. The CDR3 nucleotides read TGTGCCAGCAGTTACAGGGACACCGGGGGGCTGTTTTTT.

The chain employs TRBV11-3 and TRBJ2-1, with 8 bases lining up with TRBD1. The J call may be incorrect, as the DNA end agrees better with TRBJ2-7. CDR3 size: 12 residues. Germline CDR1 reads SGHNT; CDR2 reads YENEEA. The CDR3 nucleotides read TGTGCCAGCAGCCCCGGACAGGGTGAGCAGTACTTC. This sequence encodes CASSPGQGEQYF.

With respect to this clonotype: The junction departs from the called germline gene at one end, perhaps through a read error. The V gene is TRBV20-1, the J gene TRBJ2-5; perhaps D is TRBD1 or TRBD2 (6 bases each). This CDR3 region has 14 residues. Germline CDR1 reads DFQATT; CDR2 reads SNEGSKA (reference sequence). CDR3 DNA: TGCAGTGCTAGAGCGGGGGCTCCACAAGGGACCCAGTACTTC. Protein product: CSARAGAPQGTQYF.

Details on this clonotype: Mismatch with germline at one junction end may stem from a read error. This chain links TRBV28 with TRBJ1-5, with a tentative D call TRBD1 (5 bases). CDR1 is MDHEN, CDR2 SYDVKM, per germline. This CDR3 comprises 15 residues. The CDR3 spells CSSSLPRGPVQPQHF. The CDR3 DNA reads TGTTCCAGCAGTTTACCCCGGGGCCCTGTTCAGCCCCAGCATTTT. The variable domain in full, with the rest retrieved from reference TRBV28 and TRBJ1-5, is DVKVTQSSRYLVKRTGEKVFLECVQDMDHENMFWYRQDPGLGLRLIYFSYDVKMKEKGDIPEGYSVSREKKERFSLILESASTNQTSMYLCSSSLPRGPVQPQHFGDGTRLSIL.

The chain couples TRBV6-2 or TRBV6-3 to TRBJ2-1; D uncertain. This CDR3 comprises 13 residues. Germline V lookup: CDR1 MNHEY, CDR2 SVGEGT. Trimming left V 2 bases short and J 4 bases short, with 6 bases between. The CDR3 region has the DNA TGTGCCAGCAGTTACCGCAGTTACAATGAGCAGTTCTTC. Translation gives CASSYRSYNEQFF.